A single sample is the source of the 14 T cell receptor beta chains below, sequenced in a study of T cells in Graves' hyperthyroidism and ophthalmopathy. The source material, RNA transcripts, was used to amplify TCR beta CDR3 regions. HTBI primers were the set used in a first-round RT-PCR of the TCR CDR3. TCRdb redid the calling of the multiplex PCR reads with MiXCR, one entry per CDR3 protein. The data contain 85,000 to 110,000 distinct CDR3 sequences, about half of them singletons. Material: blood. These receptors were taken from a man aged 35-49 years with Graves' hyperthyroidism.

CDR3 in DNA: TGTGCCACCAGCAGAGAGGGCGGGAGGAGGAACAATGAGCAGTTCTTC. It encodes CATSREGGRRNNEQFF. V is TRBV15 and J is TRBJ2-1, with 8 bases aligning to TRBD2. Germline assignment: CDR1 LNHNV and CDR2 YYDKDF (reference sequence). The V gene end was trimmed by 0 bases and the J gene end by 5 bases; junction bases not matched to a gene: 6. CDR3 length: 16 amino acids.

This clonotype was observed at least ten times. The chain joins TRBV10-1 to TRBJ2-5, with 11 bases matching TRBD2. J lost 5 bases, V lost 6 bases, and 11 bases had no gene match. The CDR3 spans 16 residues. CDR1 and CDR2 from the germline V gene are WNHNN and SYGVQD (reference sequence). The CDR3 DNA sequence: TGCGCCAGCAGCGGACTAGCGGGTCAGATATGGGAGACCCAGTACTTC. This gives the protein CASSGLAGQIWETQYF.

This clonotype was detected many times. CDR3 in DNA: TGTGCCAGCAGGGCCACTAGCGGGGGGCTGGGGGAGCTGTTTTTT. Translated, it gives CASRATSGGLGELFF. The V call is TRBV2, the J call TRBJ2-2; 12 bases are shared with TRBD2. The CDR3 is 15 amino acids. The V gene's germline CDR1 is SNHLY and CDR2 FYNNEI. J lost 8 bases, V lost 6 bases, and 7 bases had no gene match.

The rearrangement joins TRBV30 to TRBJ2-7; D gene ambiguous. The CDR3 has 12 residues. Looked up from germline, CDR1 is GTSNPN and CDR2 is SVGIG (reference sequence). V dropped 1 base and J dropped 7 bases, with 11 bases sitting between them. The CDR3 spells CAWSANTEEQYF. The DNA of the CDR3 is TGTGCCTGGAGTGCCAATACAGAGGAGCAGTACTTC. The whole variable domain, filled in from reference TRBV30 and TRBJ2-7, reads SQTIHQWPATLVQPVGSPLSLECTVEGTSNPNLYWYRQAAGRGLQLLFYSVGIGQISSEVPQNLSASRPQDRQFILSSKKLLLSDSGFYLCAWSANTEEQYFGPGTRLTVT.

This clonotype was recorded many times. J is TRBJ1-2 and V is TRBV20-1, with D possibly TRBD1 on 5 matching bases. Germline V gene lookup returns CDR1 DFQATT and CDR2 SNEGSKA (reference sequence). This CDR3 has 14 amino acids. Trimming pared 1 base from V and 7 bases from J, leaving 16 bases between. This chain's CDR3 is CSARGQTSLSGYTF. The CDR3 DNA sequence: TGCAGTGCTAGAGGACAGACCTCGCTTTCTGGCTACACCTTC.

This clonotype was seen a few times. This may be a read error: a much more frequent sequence differs by one nucleotide. The rearrangement joins TRBV11-2 to TRBJ1-2; possible D gene TRBD1, 5 bases. This CDR3 has 16 amino acids. From germline, CDR1 is SGHAT and CDR2 FQNNGV. CDR3 DNA sequence: TGTGCCAGCAGCCCTACCCCGGGGGGAGGGAACTATGGCTGCACCTTC. Protein: CASSPTPGGGNYGCTF.

As for this clonotype: One end of the junction varies from germline; a read error may be responsible. V and J are TRBV24-1 and TRBJ2-7, with D perhaps TRBD1 or TRBD2 (5 bases each). Germline V lookup: CDR1 KGHDR, CDR2 SFDVKD. This CDR3 has 12 residues. CDR3 sequence reads: CATRGYRDERYF. The DNA of the CDR3 is TGTGCCACGAGAGGATACCGGGACGAGCGGTACTTC.

Comment on this clonotype: Since the CDR3 does not end with the conserved phenylalanine or tryptophan, this likely comes from a read error. The chain carries TRBV7-2 and TRBJ2-1; TRBD1 matches 8 bases. Germline CDR1 reads SGHTA; CDR2 reads FQGNSA. This CDR3 has 15 residues. The DNA for the CDR3 is TGTGCCAGCGGCTTAGGTCAGGGGGCGTACAATGAGCAGTTCCTC. Translation gives CASGLGQGAYNEQFL.

This clonotype was picked up one time. One junction end disagrees with the germline gene, perhaps due to a read error. The V call is TRBV9, the J call TRBJ1-2, with D tentatively TRBD1 (5 bases). The V gene's germline CDR1 is SGDLS and CDR2 YYNGEE. The CDR3 covers 15 residues. The CDR3: CASSVAVGGEDGYAF. The CDR3 nucleotides read TGTGCCAGCAGCGTAGCTGTCGGGGGGGAGGATGGCTACGCCTTC.

This sequence joins TRBV2 and TRBJ1-1; D unresolved. The CDR3 loop spans 14 amino acids. Germline lookup yields CDR1 SNHLY and CDR2 FYNNEI. CDR3 sequence reads: CARGQAKGNTEAFF. DNA of the CDR3: TGTGCTAGAGGGCAGGCAAAGGGGAACACTGAAGCTTTCTTT.

This clonotype came up many times. The chain is built from TRBV15 and TRBJ1-2, with D possibly matching TRBD1 (6 bases). The CDR3 has 12 residues. Germline CDR1 LNHNV, CDR2 YYDKDF (reference sequence). Trimming took 1 base from V and 11 from J, leaving 11 bases between them. The CDR3 nucleotides are TGTGCCACCAGCAGAGGCAGGCAGGGGTACACCTTC. Translated, it gives CATSRGRQGYTF.

This clonotype has a count of ten or more. V is TRBV19 and J is TRBJ2-2, with 7 bases that match TRBD1. Germline V gives CDR1 LNHDA, CDR2 SQIVND (reference sequence). There are 16 residues in the CDR3. V was pared by 5 bases and J by 4 bases, with 10 bases of the junction left unmatched. CDR3 coding DNA: TGTGCCAGTAGTGCCCACCGGGACAGCTCCACCGGGGAGCTGTTTTTT. Protein: CASSAHRDSSTGELFF.

The chain carries TRBV11-2 and TRBJ2-3, with no clear D. The CDR3 runs 11 residues. CDR1 SGHAT and CDR2 FQNNGV come from the germline V gene. Trimming took 6 bases from V and 6 from J, leaving 7 bases between them. This CDR3 reads CASRGFDTQYF. The CDR3 DNA follows: TGTGCCAGCAGGGGCTTCGATACGCAGTATTTT.

Many counts were recorded for this clonotype. This rearrangement joins TRBV6-1 to TRBJ2-1; 11 bases map to TRBD2. The CDR3 length is 15 residues. V was pared by 4 bases and J by 5 bases, with 4 bases of the junction left unmatched. In germline, CDR1 is MNHNS, CDR2 SASEGT. CDR3 nucleotides: TGTGCCAGCAGTGCTAGCGGGGGGCCGAACAATGAGCAGTTCTTC. Translation: CASSASGGPNNEQFF.